These T cell receptor beta chains were read from a single sample in a study of cytomegalovirus exposure and HLA in healthy donors. Some clones are missing from TCRdb's copy, which holds only in-frame ones; the method was immunoSEQ multiplex PCR. The sample lists around 130,000 clones; around 90% were seen once. Specimen: PBMCs. The receptors originated from a woman in her thirties or forties in good health and CMV-seronegative. The CDR3 runs from the conserved cysteine through the conserved F or W. A D gene is named only where the DNA matches it firmly. The size entry is marked missing in some rows and otherwise reads once, few, many or a size class.

V gene: TRBV5-1
D gene: -
CDR3 length: 15
clone size: -
J gene: TRBJ2-4
CDR3 DNA: TGCGCCAGCAGCTTGGCGGACAATTGGGTAGCCATTCAGTACTTC
CDR3 protein: CASSLADNWVAIQYF

V gene: TRBV11-3
D gene: TRBD2
CDR3 length: 19
clone size: -
J gene: TRBJ2-7
CDR3 DNA: TGTGCCAGCACCAATAGTGTCCTAGCGGGAGTCTACAACTCCTACGAGCAGTACTTC
CDR3 protein: CASTNSVLAGVYNSYEQYF

V gene: TRBV7-9
D gene: -
CDR3 length: 14
clone size: -
J gene: TRBJ2-5
CDR3 DNA: TGTGCCAGCAGCGGACAGAATATAGTAGAGACCCAGTACTTC
CDR3 protein: CASSGQNIVETQYF

V gene: TRBV5-1
D gene: TRBD1
CDR3 length: 14
clone size: -
J gene: TRBJ2-3
CDR3 DNA: TGCGCCAGCAGCCCCGACAGGGAAGGAGATACGCAGTATTTT
CDR3 protein: CASSPDREGDTQYF

V gene: TRBV19
D gene: TRBD2
CDR3 length: 15
clone size: -
J gene: TRBJ2-3
CDR3 DNA: TGTGCCAGTAGTATAGTGGGACTAGAGTCGGATACGCAGTATTTT
CDR3 protein: CASSIVGLESDTQYF

V gene: TRBV4-1
D gene: TRBD1
CDR3 length: 15
clone size: few
J gene: TRBJ1-2
CDR3 DNA: TGCGCCAGCAGCCAAGTTGCCGGGACAGATTATGGCTACACCTTC
CDR3 protein: CASSQVAGTDYGYTF

V gene: TRBV28
D gene: -
CDR3 length: 13
clone size: -
J gene: TRBJ2-7
CDR3 DNA: TGTGCCAGCACCGTAGGGGTAGGGGTCGAGCAGTACTTC
CDR3 protein: CASTVGVGVEQYF

V gene: TRBV5-4
D gene: -
CDR3 length: 13
clone size: -
J gene: TRBJ2-5
CDR3 DNA: TGTGCCAGCAGCTTGAACAGGGCAGAGACCCAGTACTTC
CDR3 protein: CASSLNRAETQYF

V gene: TRBV30
D gene: -
CDR3 length: 12
clone size: -
J gene: TRBJ1-6
CDR3 DNA: TGTGCCTGGAGCGCCTCAGGTTCACCCCTCCACTTT
CDR3 protein: CAWSASGSPLHF

V gene: TRBV7-9
D gene: -
CDR3 length: 13
clone size: few
J gene: TRBJ2-1
CDR3 DNA: TGTGCCAGCAGCCTACAGGAATACAATGAGCAGTTCTTC
CDR3 protein: CASSLQEYNEQFF

V gene: TRBV7-8
D gene: -
CDR3 length: 13
clone size: -
J gene: TRBJ2-7
CDR3 DNA: TGTGCCAGCAGCCCCAATACTAAGCGCGAGCAGTACTTC
CDR3 protein: CASSPNTKREQYF

V gene: TRBV7-9
D gene: -
CDR3 length: 16
clone size: -
J gene: TRBJ1-1
CDR3 DNA: TGTGCCAGCAGCTTAGGGGGCAGGGGTATGAACACTGAAGCTTTCTTT
CDR3 protein: CASSLGGRGMNTEAFF

V gene: TRBV11-3
D gene: -
CDR3 length: 16
clone size: -
J gene: TRBJ1-1
CDR3 DNA: TGTGCCAGCAGCCGCCGTCGGGAAGGGGGTTACACTGAAGCTTTCTTT
CDR3 protein: CASSRRREGGYTEAFF

V gene: TRBV7-9
D gene: TRBD1
CDR3 length: 14
clone size: once
J gene: TRBJ1-4
CDR3 DNA: TGTGCCAGCAGCCAAGGACAGGGCAACGAAAAACTGTTTTTT
CDR3 protein: CASSQGQGNEKLFF

V gene: TRBV7-9
D gene: TRBD1
CDR3 length: 19
clone size: -
J gene: TRBJ1-5
CDR3 DNA: TGTGCCAGCAGCTTAGGCTCTGGGGGACAGGCGTATAGCAATCAGCCCCAGCATTTT
CDR3 protein: CASSLGSGGQAYSNQPQHF

V gene: TRBV30
D gene: -
CDR3 length: 13
clone size: once
J gene: TRBJ2-7
CDR3 DNA: TGTGCCTGGAGTGTGGGCCAGGGTTACGAGCAGTACTTC
CDR3 protein: CAWSVGQGYEQYF